The 9 T cell receptor beta chains given below trace back to one sample, sequenced in a study of shared clonotypes between healthy human individuals. Assay: immunoSEQ multiplex PCR; the TCRdb copy retains only in-frame clones and omits some. The sample shows approximately 2.5 million clones, roughly 93% of them seen only once. Sequences were obtained from naive CD4+ T cells from PBMCs. Subset specified: CD45RA+ positively selected. These receptors were taken from a man between 18 and 35 years old in good health. Some clones in this sample may be carry-over from other donors' samples.

About this clone itself: Mismatch with germline at one junction end may stem from a read error. J is TRBJ2-6 and V is TRBV6-1; perhaps TRBD1 as D (6 bases). This CDR3 is built from 12 residues. Looked up from germline, CDR1 is MNHNS and CDR2 is SASEGT. The CDR3 loop reads CASIKGVNVLTF. In nucleotides, the CDR3 is TGTGCCAGCATAAAGGGGGTCAACGTCCTGACTTTC.

The V call is TRBV6-6, the J call TRBJ1-1, with D possibly being TRBD1 (6 bases). The germline V gene has CDR1 MNHNY and CDR2 SVGAGI (reference sequence). V lost 0 bases and J lost 4, with 6 bases in between. This CDR3 contains 13 residues. In nucleotides, the CDR3 is TGTGCCAGCAGTTACTCGGGGGCCACTGAAGCTTTCTTT. The encoded protein is CASSYSGATEAFF.

The rearrangement joins TRBV2 to TRBJ2-2; 7 nucleotides align to TRBD1. The J segment lost 6 bases and the V segment lost 6 bases, leaving 13 bases of the junction unmatched. The length of the CDR3 is 16 residues. From germline, CDR1 is SNHLY and CDR2 FYNNEI. The DNA of the CDR3 is TGTGCCAGCAGGAGAACGGACAGGACACCCGCCGGGGAGCTGTTTTTT. Residues: CASRRTDRTPAGELFF. Variable domain in full (rest from reference TRBV2 and TRBJ2-2): EPEVTQTPSHQVTQMGQEVILRCVPISNHLYFYWYRQILGQKVEFLVSFYNNEISEKSEIFDDQFSVERPDGSNFTLKIRSTKLEDSAMYFCASRRTDRTPAGELFFGEGSRLTVL.

V and J are TRBV7-7 and TRBJ2-7; no definite D call. The CDR3 runs 14 residues. Trimming stripped 5 bases from V and 3 bases from J, with 14 bases between. Germline V lookup: CDR1 SSHAT, CDR2 FNYEAQ (reference sequence). CDR3 bases: TGTGCCAGCAGCCCGCGACCGGGCGACTACGAGCAGTACTTC. Translated: CASSPRPGDYEQYF.

The chain is built from TRBV28 and TRBJ2-3; D is uncertain. The CDR3 is 14 residues long. V lost 7 bases and J 0 bases, leaving 11 bases between the germline ends. Germline lookup yields CDR1 MDHEN and CDR2 SYDVKM. The CDR3 DNA reads as TGTGCCAGCACTAAAGGATCTAGCACAGATACGCAGTATTTT. Protein: CASTKGSSTDTQYF.

As DNA, the CDR3 is TGTGCCAGCACTACAGGGGTCAATCAGCCCCAGCATTTT. Residues: CASTTGVNQPQHF. This chain joins TRBV28 and TRBJ1-5, with TRBD1 matching over 7 bases. V was pared by 7 bases and J by 3 bases, with 3 bases of the junction left unmatched. The germline V gene has CDR1 MDHEN and CDR2 SYDVKM. This CDR3 contains 13 residues.

Points on this clone: In the same sample, other DNA sequences code for this CDR3. The chain uses TRBV19 and TRBJ1-2; 11 positions match TRBD1. Unmatched junction bases numbered 6, after V lost 5 bases and J lost 4 bases. The CDR3 sequence is 15 residues long. Germline V gene lookup returns CDR1 LNHDA and CDR2 SQIVND (reference sequence). The CDR3 sequence: CASSPRTGGGYGYTF. The DNA of the CDR3 is TGTGCCAGTAGTCCACGGACAGGGGGCGGCTATGGCTACACCTTC.

Concerning this clone itself: Other DNA sequences of this sample code for an identical CDR3. The V call is TRBV5-4, the J call TRBJ1-1; a weak D match, TRBD1 (6 bases). Trimming left V 0 bases short and J 1 base short, with 7 bases between. CDR1 is SGHNT, CDR2 YYREEE, per germline (reference sequence). CDR3 size: 14 residues. CDR3 in DNA: TGTGCCAGCAGCTTGGGGACAGCGAACACTGAAGCTTTCTTT. Its protein product is CASSLGTANTEAFF.

This rearrangement joins TRBV9 to TRBJ2-7; the D is unclear. This CDR3 region has 13 residues. Per germline, CDR1 SGDLS and CDR2 YYNGEE. V dropped 0 bases and J dropped 7 bases, with 11 bases sitting between them. The CDR3: CASSVDSGGEQYF. Written as DNA, the CDR3 is TGTGCCAGCAGCGTAGATTCCGGTGGAGAGCAGTACTTC.